The T cell receptor (beta chain) described here comes from a study of metastatic and nonmetastatic thyroid tumors. Study-wide background: Repertoires from blood and tumor or nodule tissue of malignant and benign thyroid patients were compared. The study, taken as a whole, reports: It was reportedly found that TCR beta diversity was significantly higher in malignant thyroid tumors than in benign nodules, a difference seen in both blood and tumor samples.

Thyroid surgery took place with no prior treatment in any patient. The CDR3 is 15 residues long. The V gene's germline CDR1 is DFQATT and CDR2 SNEGSKA (reference sequence). V lost 1 base and J 2 bases, leaving 14 bases between the germline ends. This clone showed up just a few times. Its specificity is unknown. The authors' processing: Across clinicopathological groups, CDR3 differences served as the basis for building a distant-metastasis classifier for papillary thyroid cancer. TCRdb re-called clones from the PCR reads using MiXCR. These V and J calls rely on TCRdb rather than the paper's analysis. There are about 19,000 clones in the sample; 20% to 30% occur only once, and approximately 3.5% lies in the top ten.

The receptor comes from a male donor with papillary thyroid cancer or a benign thyroid nodule (not recorded which). Some clones in this sample may be carry-over from other donors' samples. V and J are TRBV20-1 and TRBJ1-2; tentative D call: TRBD1 (6 bases). The source material was blood. This chain's CDR3 is CSARAPRGANYGYTF. For the CDR3, the DNA is TGCAGTGCTAGAGCCCCGAGGGGGGCGAACTATGGCTACACCTTC.